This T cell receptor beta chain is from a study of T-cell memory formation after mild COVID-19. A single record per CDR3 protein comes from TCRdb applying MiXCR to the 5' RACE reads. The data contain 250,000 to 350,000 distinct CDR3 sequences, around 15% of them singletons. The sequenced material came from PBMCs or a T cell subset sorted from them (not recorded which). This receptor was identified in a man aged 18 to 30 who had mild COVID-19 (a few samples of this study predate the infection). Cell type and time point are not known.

The CDR3 DNA follows: TGTGCCAGCAGCCAGGTCGACTCCCGCTCCTACAATGAGCAGTTCTTC. This codes for CASSQVDSRSYNEQFF. The rearrangement uses TRBV4-2 and TRBJ2-1, with unresolved D. The CDR3 is 16 amino acids. V was shortened by 3 bases and J by 0 bases, with 12 bases between the two germline ends. Looked up from germline, CDR1 is LGHNA and CDR2 is YNFKEQ.